Sequencing of this TCR beta chain was carried out in a study of control samples from healthy donors and cancer patients (dated by TCRdb to the early 2020s). V sheds 4 bases and J sheds 5 bases, leaving 17 bases between their ends. From a lookup of the germline V gene, CDR1 and CDR2 are SQVTM and ANQGSEA. The CDR3, cysteine through phenylalanine, is 14 amino acids long. Just the 42-base CDR3 DNA is kept, in frame starting at base 1. This clone was recorded once. Its specific antigen is unknown. Base-call qualities are not available, and no considerably larger clone is one nucleotide away. Library preparation employed the immunoSEQ multiplex PCR assay. TCRdb mirrors the immuneACCESS table, restricted to in-frame sequences. Some clones are absent from its copies; in checked studies, under half trace to an unresolved V gene, and the reason for the others is unknown. The sample table holds about 180,000 clones, of which approximately 94% were seen once. The top ten clones comprise just over 1.4% of the sample.

The rearranged chain carries TRBV29-1 and TRBJ1-1; the D gene lacks a confident call. Material for sequencing was blood. This receptor was taken from a man aged 25 to 45 in good health. For the CDR3, the sequence is CSVGRVGGGTEAFF. The DNA reads as follows: TGCAGCGTTGGTAGAGTCGGTGGAGGGACTGAAGCTTTCTTT.